This T cell receptor beta chain was captured by sequencing in a study of T cells after yellow fever vaccination. The CDR3 has 14 residues. CDR1 SGHTA and CDR2 FQGNSA come from the germline V gene. After removal of 7 bases from V and 5 bases from J, the junction contained 9 bases not matched to a gene. TCRdb used MiXCR to reprocess the 5' RACE reads, holding one entry per CDR3 protein. The repertoire holds approximately 31,000 distinct CDR3 sequences, with 8% to 11% as singletons. This clonotype was observed at least ten times. This sample comprised PBMCs, either bulk or a sorted T-cell subset (CD4+, CD8+, memory, or dextramer-sorted; not recorded which), obtained more than 14 days after the first yellow fever vaccination. The rearrangement joins TRBV7-2 to TRBJ2-7, with 9 nucleotides matching TRBD1. The TCR was taken from a man between 18 and 35 years old who received the YFV17D yellow fever vaccine. The CDR3 nucleotides read TGTGCCAGCACCCCGACAGGGGGATCCAACGAGCAGTACTTC. This translates into CASTPTGGSNEQYF.